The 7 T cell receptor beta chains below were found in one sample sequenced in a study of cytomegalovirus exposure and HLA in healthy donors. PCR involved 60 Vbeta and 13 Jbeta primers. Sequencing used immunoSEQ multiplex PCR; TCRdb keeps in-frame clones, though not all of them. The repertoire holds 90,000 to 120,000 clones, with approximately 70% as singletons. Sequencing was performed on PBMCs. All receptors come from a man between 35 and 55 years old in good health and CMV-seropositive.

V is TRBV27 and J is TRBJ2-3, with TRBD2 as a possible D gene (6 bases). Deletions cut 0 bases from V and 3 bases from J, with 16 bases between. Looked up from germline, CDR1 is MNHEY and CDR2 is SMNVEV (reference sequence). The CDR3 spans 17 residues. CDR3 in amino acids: CASSLSIGGGETDTQYF. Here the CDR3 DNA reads TGTGCCAGCAGTTTATCGATTGGCGGAGGGGAGACAGATACGCAGTATTTT.

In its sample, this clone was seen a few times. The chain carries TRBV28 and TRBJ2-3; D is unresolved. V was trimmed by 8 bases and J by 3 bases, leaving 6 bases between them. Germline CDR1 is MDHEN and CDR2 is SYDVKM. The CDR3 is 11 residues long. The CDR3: CASSRTDTQYF. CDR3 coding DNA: TGTGCCAGCTCACGGACAGATACGCAGTATTTT.

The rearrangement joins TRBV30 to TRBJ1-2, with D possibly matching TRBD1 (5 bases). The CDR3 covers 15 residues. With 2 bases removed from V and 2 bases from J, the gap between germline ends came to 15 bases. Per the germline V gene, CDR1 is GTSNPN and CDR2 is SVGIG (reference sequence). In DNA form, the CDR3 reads TGTGCCTGGAGTCCTCCAGGCAGGGCCAACTATGGCTACACCTTC. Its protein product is CAWSPPGRANYGYTF.

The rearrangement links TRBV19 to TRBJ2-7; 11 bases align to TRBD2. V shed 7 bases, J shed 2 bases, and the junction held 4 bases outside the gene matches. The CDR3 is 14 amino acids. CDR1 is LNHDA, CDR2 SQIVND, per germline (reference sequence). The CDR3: CASKKLAGAYEQYF. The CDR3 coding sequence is TGTGCCAGTAAAAAACTAGCGGGGGCCTACGAGCAGTACTTC.

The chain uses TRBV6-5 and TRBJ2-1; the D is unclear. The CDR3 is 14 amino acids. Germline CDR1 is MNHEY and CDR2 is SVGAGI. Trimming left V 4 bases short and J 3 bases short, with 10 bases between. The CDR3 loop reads CASSFDGSYNEQFF. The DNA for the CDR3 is TGTGCCAGCAGTTTTGATGGCAGCTACAATGAGCAGTTCTTC.

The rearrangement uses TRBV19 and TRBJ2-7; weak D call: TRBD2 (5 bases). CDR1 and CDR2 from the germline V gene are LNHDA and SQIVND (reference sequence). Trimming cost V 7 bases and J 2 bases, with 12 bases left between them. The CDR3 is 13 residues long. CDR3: CASTRDETYEQYF. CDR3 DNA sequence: TGTGCCAGTACGAGGGATGAGACCTACGAGCAGTACTTC.

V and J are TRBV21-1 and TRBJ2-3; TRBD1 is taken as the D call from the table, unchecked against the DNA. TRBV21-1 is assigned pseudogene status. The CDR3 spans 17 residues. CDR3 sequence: CASSKLRGAGVTDTQYF. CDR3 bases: TGTGCCAGCAGCAAACTGAGGGGCGCAGGGGTCACAGATACGCAGTATTTT.